The 20 T cell receptor beta chains below come from one sample, sequenced in a study of T cells in localized non-small cell lung cancer. Clones were read by immunoSEQ multiplex PCR, and TCRdb kept only the in-frame ones, dropping some. The profile shows 15,000 or so clones, roughly four fifths of them singletons. The specimen was peripheral blood, collected before any cancer treatment. These receptors originate from a female donor at least 60 years old with stage I squamous cell lung carcinoma.

This chain joins TRBV7-8 and TRBJ2-5, with 11 bases fitting TRBD2. The V and J ends lost 5 bases and 5 bases, in that order; junction bases with no gene match: 7. Germline lookup yields CDR1 SGHVS and CDR2 FQNEAQ. CDR3 length: 15 amino acids. Written as DNA, the CDR3 is TGTGCCAGCAGCCATAGCGGGGGGGACGGCGAGACCCAGTACTTC. Protein sequence: CASSHSGGDGETQYF.

This sequence joins TRBV21-1 and TRBJ1-1; the D call TRBD1 from the table was never checked on the DNA. TRBV21-1 corresponds to a pseudogene. The CDR3 length is 17 residues. Written as DNA, the CDR3 is TGTGCCAGCATCGATAATCCCGCAGGGGCTAGGGACACTGAAGCTTTCTTT. Its translation: CASIDNPAGARDTEAFF.

The chain carries TRBV2 and TRBJ2-5, with 8 bases lining up with TRBD1. This CDR3 has 15 amino acids. V shed 3 bases, J shed 2 bases, and the junction held 5 bases outside the gene matches. The V gene's germline CDR1 is SNHLY and CDR2 FYNNEI. In DNA, the CDR3 is TGTGCCAGCAGTGATCCGACAGGGGCGCAAGAGACCCAGTACTTC. Protein product: CASSDPTGAQETQYF.

A few counts support this clone. The CDR3 DNA is TGTGCCAGCAGTTTTAGAGGACTGCTAGGCACTGAAGCTTTCTTT. Amino acid sequence: CASSFRGLLGTEAFF. This chain links TRBV27 with TRBJ1-1; D is undetermined. CDR1 and CDR2 (germline): MNHEY, SMNVEV (reference sequence). Trimming left V 3 bases short and J 4 bases short, with 15 bases between. The CDR3 has 15 residues.

The count of this clone is one. CDR3 protein: CASLMDSSGTEAFF. CDR3 coding DNA: TGTGCCAGCCTGATGGACAGTTCGGGCACTGAAGCTTTCTTT. This sequence joins TRBV5-6 and TRBJ1-1, with a weak D call TRBD1 (6 bases). V was pared by 7 bases and J by 4 bases, with 17 bases between. Germline lookup yields CDR1 SGHDT and CDR2 YYEEEE. This CDR3 is built from 14 residues. Based on the CDR3 plus reference TRBV5-6 and TRBJ1-1, the full variable domain is DAGVTQSPTHLIKTRGQQVTLRCSPKSGHDTVSWYQQALGQGPQFIFQYYEEEERQRGNFPDRFSGHQFPNYSSELNVNALLLGDSALYLCASLMDSSGTEAFFGQGTRLTVV.

The J gene is TRBJ2-3, the V gene TRBV7-2, with 15 bases aligning to TRBD2. CDR3 size: 18 residues. Looked up from germline, CDR1 is SGHTA and CDR2 is FQGNSA. Germline trimming cut 1 base from V and 5 bases from J; bases unmatched to any gene: 7. CDR3 loop: CASSLDGGLAGGRDTQYF. CDR3 sequence (DNA): TGTGCCAGCAGCTTAGACGGGGGACTAGCGGGGGGCCGAGATACGCAGTATTTT.

This clone was seen only once. The genes are TRBV5-1 and TRBJ2-1; no reliable D call. This CDR3 is 11 amino acids long. Looked up from germline, CDR1 is SGHRS and CDR2 is YFSETQ. V was clipped by 2 bases and J by 4 bases, with 1 base between them. The CDR3 bases are TGCGCCAGCAGCTTTTACAATGAGCAGTTCTTC. Protein sequence: CASSFYNEQFF.

This chain uses TRBV4-2 with TRBJ2-3; a possible D gene is TRBD2 (6 bases). Germline CDR1 reads LGHNA; CDR2 reads YNFKEQ. Trimming shortened V by 1 base and J by 0 bases, and 11 bases separated the two germline ends. The CDR3 consists of 16 residues. DNA of the CDR3: TGTGCCAGCAGCCAAGGACTAGACGAGAGCACAGATACGCAGTATTTT. Its protein is CASSQGLDESTDTQYF.

Regarding this clone: One end of the junction varies from germline; a read error may be responsible. This sequence joins TRBV10-3 and TRBJ2-5; tentatively, D is TRBD2 (5 bases). The germline V gene encodes CDR1 ENHRY and CDR2 SYGVKD. The CDR3 runs to 15 residues. The CDR3 loop reads CAISENSGEQGTQYF. For the CDR3, the DNA is TGTGCCATCAGTGAGAACTCCGGGGAGCAAGGGACCCAGTACTTC.

The chain has TRBV5-1 and TRBJ2-1; no clear D gene. The V and J ends lost 3 bases and 5 bases respectively, with 12 bases between them. Germline CDR1 SGHRS, CDR2 YFSETQ. The CDR3 has 14 amino acids. CDR3 bases: TGCGCCAGCAGCTCCGACTGGGGAAACAATGAGCAGTTCTTC. Translated, it gives CASSSDWGNNEQFF.

The genes are TRBV30 and TRBJ2-7, with D unclear. V gave up 1 base and J gave up 4 bases, with 8 bases separating them. In germline, CDR1 is GTSNPN, CDR2 SVGIG (reference sequence). The length of the CDR3 is 12 residues. DNA of the CDR3: TGTGCCTGGAGTGATCAGGCATACGAGCAGTACTTC. Translated, it gives CAWSDQAYEQYF.

The chain couples TRBV5-1 to TRBJ2-5, with TRBD2 matching 10 bases. The V segment lost 2 bases and the J segment 2 bases; nucleotides outside the gene matches: 6. The CDR3 length is 16 residues. Germline V gene data show CDR1 as SGHRS and CDR2 as YFSETQ. In nucleotides, the CDR3 is TGCGCCAGCAGCTTACAGCGGGGGGGCCATCAAGAGACCCAGTACTTC. Translating gives CASSLQRGGHQETQYF.

This clone was seen only a few times. This sequence joins TRBV6-5 and TRBJ2-3; D gene ambiguous. Germline CDR1 MNHEY, CDR2 SVGAGI. Between the trimmed V and J ends, which lost 0 bases and 7 bases, there was a span of 8 bases. The length of the CDR3 is 13 residues. As DNA, the CDR3 is TGTGCCAGCAGTTACTCGGCTAGGAATACGCAGTATTTT. It is translated as CASSYSARNTQYF.

This clone was picked up a small number of times. This chain connects TRBV6-1 to TRBJ1-1; D unresolved. V shed 4 bases and J shed 1 base, with 4 bases lying between them. Germline CDR1 MNHNS, CDR2 SASEGT. CDR3 length equals 12 residues. In DNA, the CDR3 is TGTGCCAGCAGTGCACGGAACACTGAAGCTTTCTTT. This encodes CASSARNTEAFF.

This sequence joins TRBV7-2 and TRBJ1-2; no clear D gene. This CDR3 has 12 residues. CDR1 and CDR2 from the germline V gene are SGHTA and FQGNSA. V was clipped by 7 bases and J by 6 bases, with 12 bases between them. The CDR3, as DNA: TGTGCCAGCACCTGGGGAGGGAATGGCTACACCTTC. Protein sequence: CASTWGGNGYTF.

The chain has TRBV27 and TRBJ2-1, with 13 bases matching TRBD2. The V and J ends lost 3 bases and 7 bases, in that order; junction bases with no gene match: 0. The CDR3 has 14 residues. Germline V gene data show CDR1 as MNHEY and CDR2 as SMNVEV (reference sequence). Here the CDR3 reads CASSLTSGGNEQFF. The CDR3 nucleotides read TGTGCCAGCAGTTTGACTAGCGGGGGGAATGAGCAGTTCTTC.

This clone has just a few counts. The CDR3 DNA reads TGTGCCAGCAGTTCAGGGTACACCGGGGAGCTGTTTTTT. Translated: CASSSGYTGELFF. The chain couples TRBV5-8 to TRBJ2-2, with D tentatively TRBD1 (5 bases). V was clipped by 5 bases and J by 3 bases, with 8 bases between them. CDR3 length equals 13 residues. CDR1 is SGHTS, CDR2 YDEGEE, per germline.

There are a few counts of this clone. The chain couples TRBV7-2 to TRBJ1-1; a weak D match, TRBD1 (6 bases). CDR3 size: 14 residues. The germline V gene encodes CDR1 SGHTA and CDR2 FQGNSA. The V and J ends lost 2 bases and 4 bases respectively, with 11 bases between them. CDR3 in amino acids: CASSLQGYGTEAFF. CDR3 nucleotide sequence: TGTGCCAGCAGCTTACAGGGGTACGGCACTGAAGCTTTCTTT.

CDR3 in amino acids: CASSLSAGTPYGYTF. The CDR3 nucleotides read TGTGCCAGCAGCCTCTCGGCGGGGACGCCTTATGGCTACACCTTC. The chain carries TRBV7-6 and TRBJ1-2; D perhaps matches TRBD1 (5 bases). Germline CDR1 SGHVS, CDR2 FNYEAQ. There are 15 residues in the CDR3. V was trimmed by 5 bases and J by 5 bases, leaving 18 bases between them.

The genes are TRBV5-1 and TRBJ2-1; 12 bases are a match to TRBD2. The germline CDR1 and CDR2 sequences are SGHRS and YFSETQ. V lost 2 bases and J lost 4; bases outside the gene matches: 1. CDR3 length equals 15 residues. In DNA, the CDR3 is TGCGCCAGCAGCTTTGGGACTAGCGGGTACAATGAGCAGTTCTTC. This gives the protein CASSFGTSGYNEQFF. The variable domain in full, completed from reference TRBV5-1 and TRBJ2-1, reads KAGVTQTPRYLIKTRGQQVTLSCSPISGHRSVSWYQQTPGQGLQFLFEYFSETQRNKGNFPGRFSGRQFSNSRSEMNVSTLELGDSALYLCASSFGTSGYNEQFFGPGTRLTVL.